The rows below give T cell receptor beta chains drawn from one sample of a study of cytomegalovirus exposure and HLA in healthy donors. Measured with immunoSEQ multiplex PCR; TCRdb has only the in-frame clones, and not every one. The sample lists over 150,000 clones, roughly 74% seen once, with about 2.6% in the top ten. Source material: PBMCs. These receptor sequences come from a man aged 18 to 29 in good health and CMV-seronegative. Both conserved end residues are part of each CDR3.

cdr3_length	v_call	cdr3_aa
16	TRBV6-5	CASSYPRGPAGTEAFF
15	TRBV5-1	CASSLEFEVGTEAFF
15	TRBV6-5	CASKGQIATNEKLFF
14	TRBV6-1	CASTTKEDNSPLHF
14	TRBV6-1	CASSARARGEKLFF
13	TRBV6-5	CASSYSLYTEAFF
19	TRBV18	CASSPPLLKTGGRSEKLFF
14	TRBV27	CASRAGQRNTEAFF
14	TRBV15	CATSRDRRVDEAFF
14	TRBV5-5	CASSLGQGNYGYTF
14	TRBV5-1	CASSSLGLSEGYTF
14	TRBV7-9	CASSFQGTKETQYF
16	TRBV27	CASRLNRFPNTGELFF
14	TRBV5-6	CASRSGTGNQPQHF
15	TRBV5-1	CASSFEGEYQETQYF
13	TRBV28	CASSSGQGNGYTF
15	TRBV6-5	CASRNDRGVGNTIYF
15	TRBV28	CASSPRGMGGYGYTF
15	TRBV5-1	CASRPNGGTGGELFF
16	TRBV7-2	CASSQENQGGAYGYTF
14	TRBV27	CASSDKRGPGELFF
16	TRBV4-1	CASSLESRPNTDTQYF
16	TRBV5-4	CASSTRTGGSGSPLHF
13	TRBV4-3	CASSQESRTGYTF
14	TRBV9	CASSPRTGVYEQYF
11	TRBV2	CASSPTGRLFF
14	TRBV9	CASSVGGTTDTQYF
15	TRBV7-2	CASSLVGQGGTEAFF
16	TRBV29-1	CSASGLAGGTYNEQFF
15	TRBV5-4	CASSWDRGGNQPQHF
12	TRBV18	CASSPLQGEAFF
13	TRBV5-4	CASSLAGYETQYF
14	TRBV29-1	CSVESPGGPYEQYF
11	TRBV10-1	CASGTGMTLFF
16	TRBV5-1	CASSLGDRVGANGLTF
14	TRBV27	CASSFSGFNQPQHF
16	TRBV7-6	CASSSPGQGIHGELFF
15	TRBV7-9	CASSSRGGDTDTQYF
13	TRBV5-1	CASSLGGRETQYF
13	TRBV6-6	CAISGPGQHQAFF
16	TRBV28	CASSSSGAPYNQPQHF
12	TRBV7-2	CASSLAGETQYF
13	TRBV6-5	CASRGTGGQPQHF
17	TRBV5-4	CASSAVPGQGIDSPLHF
15	TRBV7-9	CVSSYPDRGEEKLFF
13	TRBV7-6	CASSLYRNTEAFF
12	TRBV30	CAWSVLGNTIYF
15	TRBV5-1	CASSSSRQGNYGYTF